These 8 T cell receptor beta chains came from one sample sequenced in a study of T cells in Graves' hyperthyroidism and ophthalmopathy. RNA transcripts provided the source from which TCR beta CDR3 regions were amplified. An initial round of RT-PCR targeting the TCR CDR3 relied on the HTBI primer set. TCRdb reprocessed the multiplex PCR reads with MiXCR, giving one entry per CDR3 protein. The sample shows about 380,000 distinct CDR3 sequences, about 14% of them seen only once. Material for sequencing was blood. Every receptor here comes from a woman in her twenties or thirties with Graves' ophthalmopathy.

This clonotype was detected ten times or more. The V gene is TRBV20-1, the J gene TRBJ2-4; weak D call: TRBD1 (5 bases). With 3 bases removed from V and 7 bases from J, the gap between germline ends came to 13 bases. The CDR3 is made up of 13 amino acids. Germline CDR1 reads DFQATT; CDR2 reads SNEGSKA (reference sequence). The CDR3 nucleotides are TGCAGTGCTAGTCGCCTTTCAGGGAACATTCAGTACTTC. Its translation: CSASRLSGNIQYF.

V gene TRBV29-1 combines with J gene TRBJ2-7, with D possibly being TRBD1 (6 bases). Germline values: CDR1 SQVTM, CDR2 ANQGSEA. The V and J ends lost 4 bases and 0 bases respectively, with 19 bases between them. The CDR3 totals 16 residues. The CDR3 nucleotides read TGCAGCGTTGGCCCCCTGACAGGCGTTAGCTCCTACGAGCAGTACTTC. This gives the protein CSVGPLTGVSSYEQYF.

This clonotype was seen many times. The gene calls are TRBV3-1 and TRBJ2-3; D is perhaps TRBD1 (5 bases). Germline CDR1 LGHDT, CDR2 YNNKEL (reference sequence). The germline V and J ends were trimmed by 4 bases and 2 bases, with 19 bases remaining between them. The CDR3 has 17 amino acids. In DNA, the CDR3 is TGTGCCAGCAGCCGAAGTACAGGAAAAGTCCTCACAGATACGCAGTATTTT. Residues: CASSRSTGKVLTDTQYF.

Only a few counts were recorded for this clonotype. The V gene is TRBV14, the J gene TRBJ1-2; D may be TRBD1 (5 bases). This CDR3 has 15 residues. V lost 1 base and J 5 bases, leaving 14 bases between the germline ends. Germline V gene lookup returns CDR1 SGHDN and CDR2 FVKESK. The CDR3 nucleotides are TGTGCCAGCAGCCAAGTCGGAGGGGCGGTTTATGGCTACACCTTC. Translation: CASSQVGGAVYGYTF.

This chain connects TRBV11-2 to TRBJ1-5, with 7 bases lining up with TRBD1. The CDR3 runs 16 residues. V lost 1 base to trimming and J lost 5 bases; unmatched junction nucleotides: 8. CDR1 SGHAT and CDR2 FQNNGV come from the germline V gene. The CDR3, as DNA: TGTGCCAGCAGCTTAGCTCCGGGACAGTTCCATCAGCCCCAGCATTTT. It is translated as CASSLAPGQFHQPQHF.

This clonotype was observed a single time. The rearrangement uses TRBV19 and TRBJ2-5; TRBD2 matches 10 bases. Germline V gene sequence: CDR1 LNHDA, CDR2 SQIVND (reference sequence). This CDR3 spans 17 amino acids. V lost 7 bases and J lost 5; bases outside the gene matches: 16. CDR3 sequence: CASNPSGRYSDFETQYF. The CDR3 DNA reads TGTGCCAGTAACCCTAGCGGGAGATATTCAGATTTTGAGACCCAGTACTTC.

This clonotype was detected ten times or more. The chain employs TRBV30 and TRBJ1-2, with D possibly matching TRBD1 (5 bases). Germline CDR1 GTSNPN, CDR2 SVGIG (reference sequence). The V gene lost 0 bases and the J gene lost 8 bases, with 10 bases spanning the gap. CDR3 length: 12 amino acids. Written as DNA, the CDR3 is TGTGCCTGGAGTGTTACGGGGGAGGGCTACACCTTC. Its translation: CAWSVTGEGYTF. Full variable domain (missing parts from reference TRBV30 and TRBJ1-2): SQTIHQWPATLVQPVGSPLSLECTVEGTSNPNLYWYRQAAGRGLQLLFYSVGIGQISSEVPQNLSASRPQDRQFILSSKKLLLSDSGFYLCAWSVTGEGYTFGSGTRLTVV.

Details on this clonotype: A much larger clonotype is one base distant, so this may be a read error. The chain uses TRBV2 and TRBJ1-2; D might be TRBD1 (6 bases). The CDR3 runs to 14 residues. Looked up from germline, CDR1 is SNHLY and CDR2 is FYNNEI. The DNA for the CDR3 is TGTGCCGGCAGGGTCGGGGCAGGGGTACTCGGCTACACCTTC. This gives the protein CAGRVGAGVLGYTF.